The next 22 T cell receptor beta chains were all read from a single sample in a study of STAT5B mutations in CD4+ large granular lymphocyte leukemia. The repertoire was sequenced with immunoSEQ multiplex PCR; TCRdb's copy has only in-frame clones and lacks some. The sample carries approximately 31,000 clones, around 70% recorded once. What was sequenced was CD4+ T cells from blood buffy coats. All receptors come from a human donor in good health.

This clone has more than one count but fewer than ten. The gene calls are TRBV2 and TRBJ1-1, with D tentatively TRBD1 (5 bases). Deletions cut 7 bases from V and 2 bases from J, with 14 bases between. In germline, CDR1 is SNHLY, CDR2 FYNNEI. The CDR3 is 14 residues long. CDR3 amino acids: CASTPAGFNTEAFF. The CDR3 DNA follows: TGTGCCAGCACCCCGGCAGGGTTTAACACTGAAGCTTTCTTT.

The chain couples TRBV7-2 to TRBJ2-1; 7 bases are shared with TRBD1. V was pared by 6 bases and J by 0 bases, with 5 bases of the junction left unmatched. The CDR3 sequence is 15 residues long. Germline-derived CDR1 and CDR2 are SGHTA and FQGNSA. CDR3 bases: TGTGCCAGCAGTTGGGGACAGAGCTCCTACAATGAGCAGTTCTTC. It yields the protein CASSWGQSSYNEQFF.

The chain is built from TRBV30 and TRBJ2-1; D ambiguous. The V gene's germline CDR1 is GTSNPN and CDR2 SVGIG (reference sequence). The CDR3 spans 16 residues. V gave up 6 bases and J gave up 0 bases, with 18 bases separating them. CDR3 residues: CACPRGKVSSYNEQFF. CDR3 DNA: TGTGCCTGTCCTAGAGGAAAGGTGAGCTCCTACAATGAGCAGTTCTTC.

The gene calls are TRBV6-5 and TRBJ1-6; 7 positions agree with TRBD1. CDR1 and CDR2 (germline): MNHEY, SVGAGI. CDR3 length: 13 residues. After removal of 6 bases from V and 7 bases from J, the junction contained 3 bases not matched to a gene. The CDR3 here is CASRGTVNSPLHF. DNA of the CDR3: TGTGCCAGCAGGGGGACAGTCAATTCACCCCTCCACTTT.

This clone was recorded a few times. For the CDR3, the DNA is TGTGCCAGCAGCTCAGGGGTTGAAGCTTTCTTT. It yields the protein CASSSGVEAFF. This chain joins TRBV7-9 and TRBJ1-1, with D possibly TRBD1 on 6 matching bases. Germline V CDR1 and CDR2: SEHNR, FQNEAQ (reference sequence). Deletions cut 4 bases from V and 7 bases from J, with 7 bases between. The CDR3 contains 11 residues.

This chain uses TRBV28 with TRBJ1-3; the D is unclear. Trimming removed 4 bases at V and 0 bases at J, with 10 bases between. CDR1 is MDHEN and CDR2 is SYDVKM in the germline V gene. The CDR3 loop spans 15 amino acids. CDR3 nucleotide sequence: TGTGCCAGCAGTTCTAACCCTGACTCTGGAAACACCATATATTTT. Its translation is CASSSNPDSGNTIYF.

The gene calls are TRBV11-3 and TRBJ1-1; D perhaps matches TRBD1 (6 bases). The CDR3 runs to 13 residues. The V end lost 5 bases, the J end lost 4 bases, and 11 bases lay between the germline ends. Looked up from germline, CDR1 is SGHNT and CDR2 is YENEEA. CDR3 in amino acids: CASSPSRGTEAFF. CDR3 DNA: TGTGCCAGCAGCCCCAGCAGGGGCACTGAAGCTTTCTTT. The full variable domain, its missing parts supplied by reference TRBV11-3 and TRBJ1-1, is EAGVVQSPRYKIIEKKQPVAFWCNPISGHNTLYWYLQNLGQGPELLIRYENEEAVDDSQLPKDRFSAERLKGVDSTLKIQPAELGDSAVYLCASSPSRGTEAFFGQGTRLTVV.

The DNA of the CDR3 is TGCGCCAGCAGCTTGGTCCCAGCGGGGGGCCAGGGCAATGAGCAGTTCTTC. Protein sequence: CASSLVPAGGQGNEQFF. The rearrangement links TRBV5-1 to TRBJ2-1; TRBD2 matches 9 bases. The trim removed 0 bases at V and 6 bases at J, leaving 10 bases unmatched. The CDR3 is 17 amino acids. The germline V gene has CDR1 SGHRS and CDR2 YFSETQ.

In this sample, this clone turned up once. CDR3 residues: CASSLGQALSGANVLTF. DNA of the CDR3: TGTGCCAGCAGCTTAGGTCAGGCACTCTCTGGGGCCAACGTCCTGACTTTC. The V gene is TRBV7-6, the J gene TRBJ2-6; no reliable D call. The germline V and J ends were trimmed by 1 base and 0 bases, with 10 bases remaining between them. Germline V gene lookup returns CDR1 SGHVS and CDR2 FNYEAQ. CDR3 size: 17 residues.

The V and J genes are TRBV4-1 and TRBJ1-2, with D uncertain. CDR3 length equals 15 residues. Germline CDR1 MGHRA, CDR2 YSYEKL. Trimming took off 4 bases at V and 6 bases at J, with 18 bases between the two ends. CDR3 sequence reads: CASSLPLTRPNGYTF. The CDR3, as DNA: TGCGCCAGCAGCCTCCCTCTCACCAGACCCAATGGCTACACCTTC.

This clone came up a few times. V is TRBV15 and J is TRBJ1-2; D gene uncertain. Germline assignment: CDR1 LNHNV and CDR2 YYDKDF (reference sequence). This CDR3 contains 12 residues. V lost 0 bases, J lost 6 bases, and 5 bases lay in between. This CDR3 is CATSRESDGYTF. Written as DNA, the CDR3 is TGTGCCACCAGCAGAGAGAGTGATGGCTACACCTTC.

V gene TRBV7-9 combines with J gene TRBJ1-1; no firm D call. Germline CDR1 SEHNR, CDR2 FQNEAQ (reference sequence). The CDR3 totals 13 residues. V gave up 4 bases and J gave up 0 bases, with 6 bases separating them. The DNA for the CDR3 is TGTGCCAGCAGCTACGCGATGAACACTGAAGCTTTCTTT. Its protein is CASSYAMNTEAFF. Full variable domain (outside the CDR3, taken from reference TRBV7-9 and TRBJ1-1): DTGVSQNPRHKITKRGQNVTFRCDPISEHNRLYWYRQTLGQGPEFLTYFQNEAQLEKSRLLSDRFSAERPKGSFSTLEIQRTEQGDSAMYLCASSYAMNTEAFFGQGTRLTVV.

The CDR3 sequence: CASSLDRNEKLFF. CDR3 DNA: TGCGCCAGCAGCTTGGATAGGAATGAAAAACTGTTTTTT. The chain recombines TRBV5-1 with TRBJ1-4; D unclear. Looked up from germline, CDR1 is SGHRS and CDR2 is YFSETQ. The CDR3 length is 13 residues. Trimming shortened V by 0 bases and J by 5 bases, and 5 bases separated the two germline ends. The variable domain in full, with the rest retrieved from reference TRBV5-1 and TRBJ1-4, is KAGVTQTPRYLIKTRGQQVTLSCSPISGHRSVSWYQQTPGQGLQFLFEYFSETQRNKGNFPGRFSGRQFSNSRSEMNVSTLELGDSALYLCASSLDRNEKLFFGSGTQLSVL.

The genes are TRBV19 and TRBJ1-3, with D possibly being TRBD1 (5 bases). The V and J ends lost 3 bases and 6 bases respectively, with 24 bases between them. Germline V gene lookup returns CDR1 LNHDA and CDR2 SQIVND (reference sequence). This CDR3 has 18 amino acids. The CDR3 protein is CASSIGGRDLPGENTIYF. The CDR3 bases are TGTGCCAGTAGTATTGGGGGAAGAGACCTGCCAGGCGAAAACACCATATATTTT. Looking up the rest from reference TRBV19 and TRBJ1-3 gives the full variable domain: DGGITQSPKYLFRKEGQNVTLSCEQNLNHDAMYWYRQDPGQGLRLIYYSQIVNDFQKGDIAEGYSVSREKKESFPLTVTSAQKNPTAFYLCASSIGGRDLPGENTIYFGEGSWLTVV.

The chain employs TRBV28 and TRBJ2-2, with D possibly being TRBD2 (6 bases). Looked up from germline, CDR1 is MDHEN and CDR2 is SYDVKM. V dropped 1 base and J dropped 7 bases, with 16 bases sitting between them. The CDR3 spans 16 residues. The CDR3 coding sequence is TGTGCCAGCAGTTTATCCGGGGCGGGGTCGGTCGGGGAGCTGTTTTTT. It yields the protein CASSLSGAGSVGELFF.

V gene TRBV5-8 combines with J gene TRBJ1-2; D remains unclear. Germline V gene data show CDR1 as SGHTS and CDR2 as YDEGEE. The CDR3 runs 12 residues. Deletions cut 4 bases from V and 1 base from J, with 5 bases between. The CDR3 loop reads CASSALNYGYTF. CDR3 bases: TGTGCCAGCAGCGCGCTTAACTATGGCTACACCTTC.

The V call is TRBV4-2, the J call TRBJ1-1, with D unresolved. Germline V lookup: CDR1 LGHNA, CDR2 YNFKEQ. V shed 4 bases and J shed 1 base, with 10 bases lying between them. The CDR3 is 14 amino acids. CDR3 in DNA: TGTGCCAGCAGCCGATCTGCGGGGAACACTGAAGCTTTCTTT. Amino acid sequence: CASSRSAGNTEAFF.

V gene TRBV18 combines with J gene TRBJ2-6; 10 nucleotides line up with TRBD1. CDR3 length: 19 amino acids. V dropped 4 bases and J dropped 4; count of bases not matched to a gene: 13. Per the germline V gene, CDR1 is KGHSH and CDR2 is LQKENI. DNA for the CDR3: TGTGCCAGCTCACAAGAACGGACAGGGGGGCTTAAGGGGGCCAACGTCCTGACTTTC. As protein: CASSQERTGGLKGANVLTF.

This clone appeared a few times. This chain links TRBV6-5 with TRBJ2-7; 7 bases map to TRBD1. CDR3 length: 13 residues. The germline V gene encodes CDR1 MNHEY and CDR2 SVGAGI. Trimming took 10 bases from V and 3 from J; bases not matched to a gene: 9. The CDR3, as DNA: TGTGCCAAAGCTCCCGGGACAGACTACGAGCAGTACGTC. Amino acids: CAKAPGTDYEQYV.

This chain joins TRBV9 and TRBJ2-3; 7 bases are a match to TRBD2. J gave up 0 bases and V 3 bases, and 10 bases lay outside the gene matches. The germline V gene has CDR1 SGDLS and CDR2 YYNGEE. The CDR3 loop spans 17 amino acids. CDR3 nucleotides: TGTGCCAGCAGCGCAAGGGCGGGACTAACTAGCACAGATACGCAGTATTTT. It is translated as CASSARAGLTSTDTQYF.

The V gene is TRBV15, the J gene TRBJ1-6; 12 nucleotides agree with TRBD1. With 3 bases clipped from V and 9 bases from J, the junction kept 6 bases outside the gene matches. Germline V gene data show CDR1 as LNHNV and CDR2 as YYDKDF (reference sequence). The CDR3 sequence is 16 residues long. The DNA of the CDR3 is TGTGCCACCAGCAGGGGGACAGGGGGCGCGGGTTCACCCCTCCACTTT. Amino acids: CATSRGTGGAGSPLHF.

The gene calls are TRBV19 and TRBJ2-3; 7 bases fit TRBD1. The trim removed 1 base at V and 1 base at J, leaving 5 bases unmatched. The CDR3 loop spans 16 amino acids. Germline values: CDR1 LNHDA, CDR2 SQIVND (reference sequence). The CDR3 DNA follows: TGTGCCAGTAGTATAGGAGACAGGGTTGGCACAGATACGCAGTATTTT. As protein: CASSIGDRVGTDTQYF.